This T cell receptor beta chain stems from a study of response to subunit inactivated influenza vaccine. TCRdb ran MiXCR on the RT-PCR reads and lists one entry per CDR3 protein. This table has around 520,000 distinct CDR3 sequences, around 25% appearing once. V lost 10 bases to trimming and J lost 4 bases; unmatched junction nucleotides: 8. This CDR3 contains 14 residues. CDR1 is MNHEY, CDR2 SVGEGT, per germline. The chain is built from TRBV6-2 or TRBV6-3 and TRBJ2-1; 9 bases are shared with TRBD2. The material sequenced was CD4+ T cells sorted from PBMCs, taken 4 to 6 days after vaccination. The sequence was obtained from a man aged 50-60 years who received an inactivated influenza vaccine. For the CDR3, the DNA is TGTGCCACCGCCCGGCGGGAGGGGTACAATGAGCAGTTCTTC. This sequence encodes CATARREGYNEQFF.